Below are 5 T cell receptor beta chains sequenced from a single sample in a study of T cell repertoires in cytomegalovirus infection. From the reads, TCRdb called clonotypes with MiXCR, one entry per CDR3 protein. The sample lists roughly 150,000 distinct CDR3 sequences, around 24% occurring once. Material: PBMCs. The receptors here all came from a human donor in good health (CMV status not recorded). Some clones in this sample may be carry-over from other donors' samples.

The chain links TRBV28 to TRBJ1-1; possibly TRBD1 for D (6 bases). Germline CDR1 is MDHEN and CDR2 is SYDVKM. V was pared by 5 bases and J by 6 bases, with 16 bases between. The CDR3 is made up of 14 amino acids. The CDR3 protein is CASSPGTGKAEAFF. The DNA for the CDR3 is TGTGCCAGCAGTCCTGGCACAGGGAAGGCTGAAGCTTTCTTT.

This clonotype was detected a few times. The genes are TRBV7-6 and TRBJ1-1; 8 bases map to TRBD1. V trimming: 1 base; J trimming: 0 bases; junction bases outside the gene matches: 4. The germline CDR1 and CDR2 sequences are SGHVS and FNYEAQ. This CDR3 has 16 residues. CDR3 bases: TGTGCCAGCAGCTTAGGGGAGACAGGGGTGAACACTGAAGCTTTCTTT. This gives the protein CASSLGETGVNTEAFF.

The rearrangement uses TRBV5-6 and TRBJ2-7; D not resolved. The CDR3 extends over 12 amino acids. Germline V gene lookup returns CDR1 SGHDT and CDR2 YYEEEE. V lost 3 bases and J lost 7, with 11 bases in between. The CDR3 DNA reads as TGTGCCAGCAGCTGGGATAAGGAGGAGCAGTACTTC. As protein: CASSWDKEEQYF.

The chain employs TRBV5-1 and TRBJ2-3; D unclear. Germline CDR1 and CDR2: SGHRS and YFSETQ. V was shortened by 0 bases and J by 0 bases, with 8 bases between the two germline ends. This CDR3 contains 15 residues. In DNA form, the CDR3 reads TGCGCCAGCAGCTTGGACCCGCCGAGCACAGATACGCAGTATTTT. This gives the protein CASSLDPPSTDTQYF.

The V and J genes are TRBV27 and TRBJ1-6; D is undetermined. CDR3 length equals 16 residues. Germline CDR1 reads MNHEY; CDR2 reads SMNVEV (reference sequence). V lost 6 bases, J lost 6 bases, and 18 bases lay in between. The CDR3 DNA reads TGTGCCAGCAGGCGTCTCGTTGGTCAGCTTAATTCACCCCTCCACTTT. Translating it yields CASRRLVGQLNSPLHF.